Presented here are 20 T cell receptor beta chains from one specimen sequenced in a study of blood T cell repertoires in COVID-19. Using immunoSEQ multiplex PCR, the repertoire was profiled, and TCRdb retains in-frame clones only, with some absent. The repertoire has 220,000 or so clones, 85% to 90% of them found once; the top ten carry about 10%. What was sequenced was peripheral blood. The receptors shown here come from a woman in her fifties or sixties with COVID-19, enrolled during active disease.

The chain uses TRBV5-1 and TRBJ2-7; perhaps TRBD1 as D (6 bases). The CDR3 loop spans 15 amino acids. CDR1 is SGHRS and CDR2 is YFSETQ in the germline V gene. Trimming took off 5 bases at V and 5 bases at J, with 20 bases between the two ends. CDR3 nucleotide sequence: TGCGCCAGCAGAGGGCTCCAGGGGTCCACCCACGAGCAGTACTTC. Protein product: CASRGLQGSTHEQYF.

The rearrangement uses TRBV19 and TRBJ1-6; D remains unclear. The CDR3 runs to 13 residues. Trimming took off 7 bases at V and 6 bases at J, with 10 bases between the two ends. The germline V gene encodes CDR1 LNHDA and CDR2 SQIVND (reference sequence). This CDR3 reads CASKHASNSPLHF. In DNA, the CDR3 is TGTGCCAGTAAGCACGCAAGTAATTCACCCCTCCACTTT.

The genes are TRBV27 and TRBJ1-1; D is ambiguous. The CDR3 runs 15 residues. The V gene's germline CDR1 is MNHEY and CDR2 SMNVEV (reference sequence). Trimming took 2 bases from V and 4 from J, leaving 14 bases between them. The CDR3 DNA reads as TGTGCCAGCAGTTTAAGGTCGGGAAGTCGCACTGAAGCTTTCTTT. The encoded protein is CASSLRSGSRTEAFF.

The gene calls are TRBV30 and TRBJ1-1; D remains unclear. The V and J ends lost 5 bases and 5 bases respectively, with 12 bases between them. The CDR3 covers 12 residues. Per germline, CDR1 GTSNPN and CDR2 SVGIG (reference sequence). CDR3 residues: CAWVGSLTEAFF. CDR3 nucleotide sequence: TGTGCCTGGGTGGGGAGTTTGACTGAAGCTTTCTTT.

CDR3 coding DNA: TGTGCCAGCAGGCCCACAGGGAGCAATGGCTACACCTTC. This encodes CASRPTGSNGYTF. This chain uses TRBV6-5 with TRBJ1-2; D possibly corresponds to TRBD1 (6 bases). V was cut by 6 bases and J by 6 bases, with 14 bases left in between. Germline V gives CDR1 MNHEY, CDR2 SVGAGI. CDR3 length: 13 amino acids.

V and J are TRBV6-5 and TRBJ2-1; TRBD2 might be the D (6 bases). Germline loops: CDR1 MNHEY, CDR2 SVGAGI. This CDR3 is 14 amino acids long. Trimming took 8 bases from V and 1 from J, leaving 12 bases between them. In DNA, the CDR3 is TGTGCCAGCGGGCTAGCGTCTTCCTACAATGAGCAGTTCTTC. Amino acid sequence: CASGLASSYNEQFF.

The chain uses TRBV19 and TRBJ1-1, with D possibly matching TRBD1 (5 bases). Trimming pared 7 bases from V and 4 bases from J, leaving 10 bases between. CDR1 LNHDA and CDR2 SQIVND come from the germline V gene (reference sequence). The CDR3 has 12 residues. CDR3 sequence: CASKQGGTEAFF. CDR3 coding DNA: TGTGCCAGTAAGCAGGGCGGCACTGAAGCTTTCTTT.

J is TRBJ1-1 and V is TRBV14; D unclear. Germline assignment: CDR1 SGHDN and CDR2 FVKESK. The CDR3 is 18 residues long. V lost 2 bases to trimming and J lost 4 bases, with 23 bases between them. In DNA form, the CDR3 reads TGTGCCAGCAGCCAAAAAGACCCAGGCCCTAATCGTGGCACTGAAGCTTTCTTT. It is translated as CASSQKDPGPNRGTEAFF.

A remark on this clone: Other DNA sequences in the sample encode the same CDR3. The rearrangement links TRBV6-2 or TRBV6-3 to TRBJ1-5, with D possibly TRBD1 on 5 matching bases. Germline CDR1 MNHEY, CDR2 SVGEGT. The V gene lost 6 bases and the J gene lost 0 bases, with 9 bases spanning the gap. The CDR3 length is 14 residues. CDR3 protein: CASSSGGSNQPQHF. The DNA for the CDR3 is TGTGCCAGCAGCTCCGGGGGTAGCAATCAGCCCCAGCATTTT.

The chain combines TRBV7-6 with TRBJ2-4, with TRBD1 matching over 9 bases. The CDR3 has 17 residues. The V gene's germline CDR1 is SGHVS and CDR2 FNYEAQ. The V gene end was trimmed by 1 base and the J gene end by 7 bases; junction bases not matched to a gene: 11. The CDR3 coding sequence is TGTGCCAGCAGCTTAGGGCCGGGACAGGGTGTGGCTAACATTCAGTACTTC. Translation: CASSLGPGQGVANIQYF.

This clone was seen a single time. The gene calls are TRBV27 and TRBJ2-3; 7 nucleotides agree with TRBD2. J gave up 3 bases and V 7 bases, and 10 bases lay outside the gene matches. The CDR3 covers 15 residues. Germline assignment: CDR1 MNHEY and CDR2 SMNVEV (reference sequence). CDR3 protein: CASTLGAGWTDTQYF. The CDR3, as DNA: TGTGCCAGCACTCTCGGAGCGGGGTGGACAGATACGCAGTATTTT.

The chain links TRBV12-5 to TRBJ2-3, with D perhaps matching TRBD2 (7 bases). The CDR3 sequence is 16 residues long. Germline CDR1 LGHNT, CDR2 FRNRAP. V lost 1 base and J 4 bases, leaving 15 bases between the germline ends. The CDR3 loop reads CASGLGPGGGADTQYF. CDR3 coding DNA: TGTGCTAGTGGTTTGGGACCGGGGGGCGGTGCAGATACGCAGTATTTT.

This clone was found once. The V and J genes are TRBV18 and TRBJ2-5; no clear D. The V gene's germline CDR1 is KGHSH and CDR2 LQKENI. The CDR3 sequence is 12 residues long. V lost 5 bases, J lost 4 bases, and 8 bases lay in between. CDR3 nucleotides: TGTGCCAGCTCAGGTAGCCGAGAGACCCAGTACTTC. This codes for CASSGSRETQYF.

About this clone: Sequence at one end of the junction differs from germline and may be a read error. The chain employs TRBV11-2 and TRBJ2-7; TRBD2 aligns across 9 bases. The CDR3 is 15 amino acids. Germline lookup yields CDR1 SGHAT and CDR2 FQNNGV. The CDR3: CASSLAGVLSYEQYF. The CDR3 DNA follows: TGTGCCAGCAGTTTAGCGGGGGTTCTCTCCTACGAGCAGTACTTC.

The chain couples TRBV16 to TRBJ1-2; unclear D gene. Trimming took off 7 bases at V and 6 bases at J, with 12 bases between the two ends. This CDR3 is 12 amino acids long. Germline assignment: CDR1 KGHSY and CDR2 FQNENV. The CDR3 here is CASNRGSHGYTF. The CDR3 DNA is TGTGCCAGCAACCGCGGATCCCATGGCTACACCTTC.

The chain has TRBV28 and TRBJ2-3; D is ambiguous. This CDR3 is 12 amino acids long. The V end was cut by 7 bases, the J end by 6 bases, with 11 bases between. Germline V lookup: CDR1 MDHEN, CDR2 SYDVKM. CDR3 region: CASTQNTDTQYF. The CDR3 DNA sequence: TGTGCCAGCACCCAAAACACGGATACGCAGTATTTT.

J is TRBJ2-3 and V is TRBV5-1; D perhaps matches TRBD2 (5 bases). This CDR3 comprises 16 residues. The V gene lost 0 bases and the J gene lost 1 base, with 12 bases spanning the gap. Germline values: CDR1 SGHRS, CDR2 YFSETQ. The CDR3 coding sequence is TGCGCCAGCAGCTTGGACACTGGGAGCGGCACAGATACGCAGTATTTT. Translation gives CASSLDTGSGTDTQYF.

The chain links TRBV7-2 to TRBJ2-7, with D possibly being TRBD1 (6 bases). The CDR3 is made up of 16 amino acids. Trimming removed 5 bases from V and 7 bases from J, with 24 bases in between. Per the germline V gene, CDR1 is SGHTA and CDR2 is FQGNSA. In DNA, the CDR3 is TGTGCCAGCAGCATACCGGTTTACCAGGGGTCTCATGAGCAGTACTTC. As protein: CASSIPVYQGSHEQYF.

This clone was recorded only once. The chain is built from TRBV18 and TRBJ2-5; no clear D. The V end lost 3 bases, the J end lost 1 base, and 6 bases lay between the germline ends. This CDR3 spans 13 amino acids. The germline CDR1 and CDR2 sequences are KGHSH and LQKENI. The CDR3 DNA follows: TGTGCCAGCTCACCGTCAATCCAAGAGACCCAGTACTTC. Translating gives CASSPSIQETQYF.

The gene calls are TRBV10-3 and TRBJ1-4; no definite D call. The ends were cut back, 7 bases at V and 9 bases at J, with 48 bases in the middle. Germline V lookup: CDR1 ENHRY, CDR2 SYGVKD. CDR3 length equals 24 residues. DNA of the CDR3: TGTGCCATCAACCCCACCGGGTTTTTCCCTAACACTTTACGGGGAGGGCGCAGCGAAAAAAAACTGTTTTTT. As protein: CAINPTGFFPNTLRGGRSEKKLFF.